The present TCR beta chain was sequenced within a study of T-cell memory formation after mild COVID-19. Study-wide results and limits: For contracting clones, CD4+ ones sat mainly in CM and EM, CD8+ in EMRA.

This clonotype came up a few times. What it binds is unknown. Sample barcodes and UMIs were carried by the TCR alpha and TCR beta cDNA libraries that 5'RACE generated with constant-segment primers. Each CDR3 protein is one row after TCRdb ran MiXCR on the 5' RACE reads. The repertoire consists of about 400,000 distinct CDR3 sequences, with around 17% occurring once and the leading ten covering about 22%. The CDR3 loop spans 12 amino acids. Trimming at V came to 8 bases and at J to 5 bases, leaving 2 bases not matched to a gene. Per germline, CDR1 MDHEN and CDR2 SYDVKM. The gene calls are TRBV28 and TRBJ1-3; 8 bases are a match to TRBD1. The receptor was isolated from a man aged 18-30 years who had mild COVID-19 (a few samples of this study predate the infection). Cell type and time point are not known. Sequencing was performed on PBMCs or a T cell subset sorted from them (not recorded which). The CDR3 loop is CASGTGRNTIYF. The CDR3 coding sequence is TGTGCCAGCGGGACAGGCAGAAACACCATATATTTT. Filled out from reference TRBV28 and TRBJ1-3, the complete variable domain reads DVKVTQSSRYLVKRTGEKVFLECVQDMDHENMFWYRQDPGLGLRLIYFSYDVKMKEKGDIPEGYSVSREKKERFSLILESASTNQTSMYLCASGTGRNTIYFGEGSWLTVV.